This T cell receptor (beta chain) comes out of a study of PD-L1 blockade in urothelial cancer. On the study more broadly: About 90% of the roughly 29 patients comprised males who had bladder-origin urothelial cancer. Blood analysis took place 3 weeks (second dose) and 6 weeks after treatment start. Prior exposure to chemotherapy in patients amounted to 0 to 3 regimens received. Overall study results and limits: Those with durable benefit had larger increases in tumor-associated blood clones at 3 weeks.

Time point here: peripheral blood 6 weeks after treatment start. Measured with immunoSEQ multiplex PCR; TCRdb has only the in-frame clones, and not every one. Seen here are just over 35,000 clones, 84% observed once, and the top ten hold about 10%. About this clone itself: Its antigen is undetermined.

V gave up 3 bases and J gave up 6 bases; unmatched junction bases: 12. Germline V gene sequence: CDR1 SNHLY, CDR2 FYNNEI. The CDR3 totals 17 residues. This receptor was identified in a man between 40 and 49 years old with urothelial cancer. The J gene is TRBJ1-2, the V gene TRBV2; 11 bases fit TRBD1. This specimen consisted of PBMCs, obtained around atezolizumab (anti-PD-L1) treatment. CDR3 region: CASSEIVLDRGRDGYTF. CDR3 coding DNA: TGTGCCAGCAGTGAGATAGTGTTGGACAGGGGGCGGGATGGCTACACCTTC.